The 15 T cell receptor beta chains below all came from one sample that was sequenced in a study of T-cell memory formation after mild COVID-19. In TCRdb, the 5' RACE reads were re-called with MiXCR into one record per CDR3 protein. Altogether 470,000 or so distinct CDR3 sequences are present, about 23% being singletons, with the ten largest covering roughly an eighth. Material for sequencing was PBMCs or a T cell subset sorted from them (not recorded which). These TCRs come from an adult woman who had mild COVID-19 (a few samples of this study predate the infection). Cell type and time point are not known.

The gene calls are TRBV24-1 and TRBJ2-7; possibly TRBD2 for D (5 bases). The CDR3 covers 14 residues. V shed 3 bases and J shed 3 bases, with 11 bases lying between them. Per the germline V gene, CDR1 is KGHDR and CDR2 is SFDVKD. The CDR3 DNA follows: TGTGCCACCAGTGATCCCGTACGGGGCTACGAGCAGTACTTC. This sequence encodes CATSDPVRGYEQYF.

This clonotype was seen a few times. J is TRBJ2-1 and V is TRBV11-2; D unclear. The CDR3 contains 15 residues. V was trimmed by 1 base and J by 3 bases, leaving 10 bases between them. Per the germline V gene, CDR1 is SGHAT and CDR2 is FQNNGV. CDR3 coding DNA: TGTGCCAGCAGCTTAGCGGGCGGCTTCTACAATGAGCAGTTCTTC. It yields the protein CASSLAGGFYNEQFF.

The chain combines TRBV29-1 with TRBJ2-5; D is unclear. CDR1 and CDR2 from the germline V gene are SQVTM and ANQGSEA. CDR3 length: 17 amino acids. Trimming removed 1 base from V and 2 bases from J, with 20 bases in between. The CDR3 DNA is TGCAGCGTTGAAGGTGGTACCGAGTACCGATTGCAAGAGACCCAGTACTTC. Protein: CSVEGGTEYRLQETQYF.

The chain joins TRBV5-4 to TRBJ2-5; the match to TRBD2 covers 10 bases. Unmatched junction bases numbered 4, after V lost 1 base and J lost 4 bases. This CDR3 is built from 15 residues. Germline V gene lookup returns CDR1 SGHNT and CDR2 YYREEE (reference sequence). CDR3 bases: TGTGCCAGCAGCTTGTTACTAGCGGGGCCAGAGACCCAGTACTTC. This codes for CASSLLLAGPETQYF.

The CDR3 reads CASSPGGVGQFF. The CDR3 DNA is TGTGCCAGCAGTCCGGGGGGAGTGGGGCAGTTCTTC. This chain links TRBV6-6 with TRBJ2-1; TRBD2 agrees at 7 bases. CDR1 MNHNY and CDR2 SVGAGI come from the germline V gene (reference sequence). CDR3 length: 12 residues. V shed 5 bases and J 12 bases; nucleotides not matched to a gene: 7.

The gene calls are TRBV15 and TRBJ2-5, with 7 nucleotides matching TRBD2. Germline V gene sequence: CDR1 LNHNV, CDR2 YYDKDF (reference sequence). The CDR3 has 17 amino acids. J lost 3 bases, V lost 1 base, and 11 bases had no gene match. The CDR3 sequence is CATSRGGGSTFEETQYF. The CDR3 nucleotides read TGTGCCACCAGCAGAGGGGGGGGGAGTACCTTTGAAGAGACCCAGTACTTC.

This clonotype was counted a few times. The chain has TRBV7-2 and TRBJ1-2; TRBD1 might be the D (6 bases). Trimming took 5 bases from V and 8 from J, leaving 18 bases between them. Germline V gene sequence: CDR1 SGHTA, CDR2 FQGNSA. The CDR3 spans 14 residues. CDR3 sequence: CASSRTRQGQGYTF. The CDR3 nucleotides are TGTGCCAGCAGCCGAACACGTCAGGGGCAAGGCTACACCTTC.

There are a few counts of this clonotype. The gene calls are TRBV6-6 and TRBJ2-5, with D hard to call. Germline V gene lookup returns CDR1 MNHNY and CDR2 SVGAGI (reference sequence). The CDR3 has 18 residues. Between the trimmed V and J ends, which lost 6 bases and 4 bases, there was a span of 27 bases. In DNA, the CDR3 is TGTGCCAGCAGCACCCATCCAGCAGGAACCCGGGTCGGAGAGACCCAGTACTTC. Amino acids: CASSTHPAGTRVGETQYF.

This chain uses TRBV6-5 with TRBJ1-3; D remains ambiguous. Deletions cut 0 bases from V and 0 bases from J, with 9 bases between. This CDR3 has 16 residues. Looked up from germline, CDR1 is MNHEY and CDR2 is SVGAGI. The CDR3 region has the DNA TGTGCCAGCAGTTACTCTTTGCCTTCCTCTGGAAACACCATATATTTT. Protein: CASSYSLPSSGNTIYF.

The chain links TRBV28 to TRBJ1-5, with 7 bases that match TRBD1. J gave up 3 bases and V 3 bases, and 14 bases lay outside the gene matches. Germline V lookup: CDR1 MDHEN, CDR2 SYDVKM. CDR3 size: 18 residues. CDR3 in amino acids: CASSFVHRGRVDNQPQHF. CDR3 nucleotides: TGTGCCAGCAGTTTTGTTCACAGGGGTCGAGTGGACAATCAGCCCCAGCATTTT.

V gene TRBV7-9 combines with J gene TRBJ2-2; 7 bases are shared with TRBD1. Trimming removed 0 bases from V and 6 bases from J; junction bases left unmatched: 7. Germline V gene sequence: CDR1 SEHNR, CDR2 FQNEAQ (reference sequence). The length of the CDR3 is 16 residues. The CDR3 sequence is CASSLARDRAAGELFF. CDR3 in DNA: TGTGCCAGCAGCTTAGCGCGAGACAGGGCGGCCGGGGAGCTGTTTTTT.

The chain carries TRBV6-2 or TRBV6-3 and TRBJ2-1; 10 positions agree with TRBD2. Germline trimming cut 0 bases from V and 8 bases from J; bases unmatched to any gene: 10. CDR1 and CDR2 (germline): MNHEY, SVGEGT. The CDR3 covers 17 residues. CDR3 sequence reads: CASSYSSLAGAVHEQFF. Here the CDR3 DNA reads TGTGCCAGCAGTTACTCGAGCCTAGCGGGAGCCGTCCATGAGCAGTTCTTC.

This clonotype has only a few counts. This sequence joins TRBV5-4 and TRBJ2-3; perhaps TRBD1 as D (6 bases). CDR1 is SGHNT and CDR2 is YYREEE in the germline V gene (reference sequence). This CDR3 comprises 15 residues. The V gene lost 0 bases and the J gene lost 2 bases, with 10 bases spanning the gap. The CDR3 DNA sequence: TGTGCCAGCAGCTTGGCGGGGACACACACAGATACGCAGTATTTT. Amino acid sequence: CASSLAGTHTDTQYF.

This clonotype was counted between two and nine times. The chain is built from TRBV3-1 and TRBJ2-2; D tentatively fits TRBD1 or TRBD2 (5 bases each). Germline lookup yields CDR1 LGHDT and CDR2 YNNKEL (reference sequence). This CDR3 is 16 amino acids long. Trimming removed 3 bases at V and 0 bases at J, with 11 bases between. The CDR3 nucleotides read TGTGCCAGCAGCCAGGGGACCCTCGCGAACACCGGGGAGCTGTTTTTT. Protein: CASSQGTLANTGELFF.

V usage is TRBV20-1 and J usage is TRBJ2-3; 9 nucleotides match TRBD1. Looked up from germline, CDR1 is DFQATT and CDR2 is SNEGSKA (reference sequence). Germline trimming cut 3 bases from V and 4 bases from J; bases unmatched to any gene: 11. The CDR3 totals 16 residues. The CDR3 protein is CSARLAGDREADTQYF. Written as DNA, the CDR3 is TGCAGTGCTAGGTTAGCCGGGGACAGGGAGGCAGATACGCAGTATTTT.